This T cell receptor (beta chain) was obtained from a study of T-cell reconstitution after alpha-beta-depleted transplantation in children. This clonotype was counted ten times or more. Researchers prepared the TCRbeta library using unique molecular identifiers, the study reports. MiXCR was run by TCRdb on the PCR reads, yielding one entry per CDR3 protein. The data contain more than 200,000 distinct CDR3 sequences, more than 20% of them seen just once; the ten biggest clones take up about 5%. The CDR3 has 14 residues. Germline V gives CDR1 SGHRS, CDR2 YFSETQ. V was shortened by 0 bases and J by 3 bases, with 8 bases between the two germline ends.

The source was PBMCs, mostly from graft donor cells, collected 360 days after TCRalphabeta/CD19-depleted stem cell transplant. This TCR derives from a female patient aged 2-9 years who had a stem cell transplant for congenital amegakaryocytic thrombocytopenia, so the T cells may come from the graft donor. The chain couples TRBV5-1 to TRBJ2-3; a possible D gene is TRBD2 (6 bases). DNA of the CDR3: TGCGCCAGCAGCTTGGGGGACTCAACAGATACGCAGTATTTT. Translated, it gives CASSLGDSTDTQYF.